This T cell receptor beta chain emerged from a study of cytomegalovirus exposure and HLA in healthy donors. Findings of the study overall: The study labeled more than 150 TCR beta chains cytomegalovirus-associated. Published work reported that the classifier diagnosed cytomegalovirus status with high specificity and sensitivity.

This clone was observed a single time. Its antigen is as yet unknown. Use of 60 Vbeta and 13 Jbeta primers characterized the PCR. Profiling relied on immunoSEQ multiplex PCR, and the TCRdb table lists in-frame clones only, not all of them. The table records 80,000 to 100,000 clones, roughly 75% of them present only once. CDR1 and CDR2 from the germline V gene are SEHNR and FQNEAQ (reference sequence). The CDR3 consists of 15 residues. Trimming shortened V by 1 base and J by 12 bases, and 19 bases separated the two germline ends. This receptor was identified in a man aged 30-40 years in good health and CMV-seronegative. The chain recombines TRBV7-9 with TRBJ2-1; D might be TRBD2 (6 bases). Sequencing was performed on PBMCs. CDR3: CASSLEALAVRMQFF. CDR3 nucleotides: TGTGCCAGCAGCTTAGAGGCACTAGCTGTCAGGATGCAGTTCTTC.